Below, 4 T cell receptor beta chains from the same sample are listed, as sequenced in a study of T cell changes during pregnancy in multiple sclerosis. Repertoires were generated with immunoSEQ multiplex PCR, while TCRdb's copy carries only in-frame clones and drops some. The sample includes under 55,000 clones, roughly nine tenths of them seen just once. Sample: CD8+ T cells from peripheral blood mononuclear cells, taken after pregnancy. These receptors were collected from a female donor with multiple sclerosis, enrolled in a pregnancy study.

The J gene is TRBJ1-2, the V gene TRBV30; the match to TRBD1 covers 9 bases. After removal of 1 base from V and 3 bases from J, the junction contained 9 bases not matched to a gene. The V gene's germline CDR1 is GTSNPN and CDR2 SVGIG (reference sequence). The CDR3 has 16 residues. CDR3 nucleotide sequence: TGTGCCTGGAGTGATCCTCTGGGACAGGGCGACTATGGCTACACCTTC. Translation gives CAWSDPLGQGDYGYTF.

This chain uses TRBV5-5 with TRBJ2-3; a weak D match, TRBD1 (5 bases). The V gene lost 2 bases and the J gene lost 2 bases, with 6 bases spanning the gap. This CDR3 is built from 13 residues. Germline values: CDR1 SGHKS, CDR2 YYEKEE (reference sequence). DNA of the CDR3: TGTGCCAGCAGCTTAGGGGACACAGATACGCAGTATTTT. It codes for CASSLGDTDTQYF. The entire variable domain, with the rest obtained from reference TRBV5-5 and TRBJ2-3, is as follows: DAGVTQSPTHLIKTRGQQVTLRCSPISGHKSVSWYQQVLGQGPQFIFQYYEKEERGRGNFPDRFSARQFPNYSSELNVNALLLGDSALYLCASSLGDTDTQYFGPGTRLTVL.

The V and J genes are TRBV2 and TRBJ2-2; a possible D gene is TRBD1 (6 bases). The V gene lost 0 bases and the J gene lost 6 bases, with 8 bases spanning the gap. CDR1 and CDR2 (germline): SNHLY, FYNNEI. CDR3 length: 14 residues. The CDR3 nucleotides are TGTGCCAGCAGTGAAGCGCGGACAGCCGGGGAGCTGTTTTTT. It yields the protein CASSEARTAGELFF.

The genes are TRBV2 and TRBJ2-5, with 10 bases identical to TRBD2. CDR3 size: 15 residues. With V trimmed by 3 bases and J by 1 base, 2 bases remained unmatched. Germline V gives CDR1 SNHLY, CDR2 FYNNEI. CDR3 in DNA: TGTGCCAGCAGTGACCTAGCGGGGGCCCAAGAGACCCAGTACTTC. This codes for CASSDLAGAQETQYF.